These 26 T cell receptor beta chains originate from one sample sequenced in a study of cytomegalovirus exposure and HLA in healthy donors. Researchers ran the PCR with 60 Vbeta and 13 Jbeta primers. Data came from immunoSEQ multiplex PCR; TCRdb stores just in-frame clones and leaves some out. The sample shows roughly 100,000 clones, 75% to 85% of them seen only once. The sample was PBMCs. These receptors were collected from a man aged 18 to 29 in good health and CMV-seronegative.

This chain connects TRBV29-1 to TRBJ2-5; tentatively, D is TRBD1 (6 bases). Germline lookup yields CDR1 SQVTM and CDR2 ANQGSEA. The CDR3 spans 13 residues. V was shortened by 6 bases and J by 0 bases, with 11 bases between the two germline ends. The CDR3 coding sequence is TGCAGCGTAAGTGGACAGTACCAAGAGACCCAGTACTTC. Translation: CSVSGQYQETQYF.

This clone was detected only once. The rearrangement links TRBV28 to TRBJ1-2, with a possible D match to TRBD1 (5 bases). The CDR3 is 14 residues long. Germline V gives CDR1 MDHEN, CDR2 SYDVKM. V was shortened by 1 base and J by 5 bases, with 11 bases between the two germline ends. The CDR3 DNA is TGTGCCAGCAGTTTATACCCGGGGACTTATGGCTACACCTTC. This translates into CASSLYPGTYGYTF.

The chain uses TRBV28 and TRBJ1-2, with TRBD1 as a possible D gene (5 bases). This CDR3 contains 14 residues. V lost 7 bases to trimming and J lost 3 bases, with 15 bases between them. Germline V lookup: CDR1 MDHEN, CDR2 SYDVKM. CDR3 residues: CASTDTPRDYGYTF. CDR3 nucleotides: TGTGCCAGCACGGACACGCCGCGAGACTATGGCTACACCTTC.

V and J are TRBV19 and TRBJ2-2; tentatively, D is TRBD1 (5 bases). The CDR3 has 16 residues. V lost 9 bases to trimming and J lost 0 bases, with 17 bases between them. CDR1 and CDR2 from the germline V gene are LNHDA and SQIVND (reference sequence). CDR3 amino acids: CASSVTGPPNTGELFF. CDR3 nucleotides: TGTGCCAGCTCAGTCACAGGACCTCCGAACACCGGGGAGCTGTTTTTT.

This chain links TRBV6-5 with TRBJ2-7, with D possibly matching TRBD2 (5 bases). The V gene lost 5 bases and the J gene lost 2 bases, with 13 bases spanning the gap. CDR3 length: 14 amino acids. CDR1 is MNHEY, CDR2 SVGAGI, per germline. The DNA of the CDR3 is TGTGCCAGCAGTAACCCCGGGGTCCCCTACGAGCAGTACTTC. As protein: CASSNPGVPYEQYF.

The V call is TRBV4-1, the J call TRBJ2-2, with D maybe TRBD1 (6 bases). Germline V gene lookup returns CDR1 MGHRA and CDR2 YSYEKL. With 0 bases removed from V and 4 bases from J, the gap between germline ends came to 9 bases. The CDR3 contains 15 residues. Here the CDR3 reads CASSQDRQVTGELFF. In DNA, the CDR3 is TGCGCCAGCAGCCAAGATCGACAGGTCACCGGGGAGCTGTTTTTT.

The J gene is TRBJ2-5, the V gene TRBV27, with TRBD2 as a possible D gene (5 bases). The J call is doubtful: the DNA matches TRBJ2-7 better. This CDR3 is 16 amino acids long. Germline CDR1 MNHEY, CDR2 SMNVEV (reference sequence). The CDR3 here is CASSPPREGPGYEQYF. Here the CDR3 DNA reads TGTGCCAGCAGCCCCCCCAGAGAGGGTCCGGGATACGAGCAGTACTTC.

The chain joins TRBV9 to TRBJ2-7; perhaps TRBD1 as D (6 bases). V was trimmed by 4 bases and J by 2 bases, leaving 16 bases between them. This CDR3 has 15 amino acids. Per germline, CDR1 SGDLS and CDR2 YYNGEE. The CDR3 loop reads CASSPYRASTYEQYF. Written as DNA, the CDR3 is TGTGCCAGCAGCCCCTACAGGGCCTCGACCTACGAGCAGTACTTC.

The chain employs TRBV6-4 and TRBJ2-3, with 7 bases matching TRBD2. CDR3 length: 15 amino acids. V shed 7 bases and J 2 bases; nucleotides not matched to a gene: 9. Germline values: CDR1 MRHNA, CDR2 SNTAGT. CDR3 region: CASTLSGKHTDTQYF. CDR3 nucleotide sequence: TGTGCCAGCACACTAAGCGGGAAACACACAGATACGCAGTATTTT.

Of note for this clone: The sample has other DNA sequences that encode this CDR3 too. The CDR3 loop is CASSPGTGNEKLFF. CDR3 nucleotide sequence: TGTGCCAGCTCACCAGGGACAGGGAATGAAAAACTGTTTTTT. The rearrangement links TRBV18 to TRBJ1-4; TRBD1 matches at 9 bases. The germline CDR1 and CDR2 sequences are KGHSH and LQKENI. V lost 2 bases to trimming and J lost 5 bases; unmatched junction nucleotides: 0. The CDR3 totals 14 residues. The variable domain in full, with the rest retrieved from reference TRBV18 and TRBJ1-4, is NAGVMQNPRHLVRRRGQEARLRCSPMKGHSHVYWYRQLPEEGLKFMVYLQKENIIDESGMPKERFSAEFPKEGPSILRIQQVVRGDSAAYFCASSPGTGNEKLFFGSGTQLSVL.

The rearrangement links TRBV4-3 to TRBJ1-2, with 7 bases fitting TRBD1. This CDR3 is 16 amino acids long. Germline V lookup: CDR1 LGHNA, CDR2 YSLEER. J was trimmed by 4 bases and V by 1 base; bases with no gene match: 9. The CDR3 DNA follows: TGCGCCAGCAGCCAAGTCTTCCCCGCAGGGGGCTATGGCTACACCTTC. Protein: CASSQVFPAGGYGYTF.

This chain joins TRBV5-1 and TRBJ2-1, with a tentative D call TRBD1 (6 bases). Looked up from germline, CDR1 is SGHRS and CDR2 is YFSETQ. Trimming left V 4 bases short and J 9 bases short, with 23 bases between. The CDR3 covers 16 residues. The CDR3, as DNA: TGCGCCAGCAGCCTACGACAGGAATCCCGCTATAGTGAGCAGTTCTTC. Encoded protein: CASSLRQESRYSEQFF.

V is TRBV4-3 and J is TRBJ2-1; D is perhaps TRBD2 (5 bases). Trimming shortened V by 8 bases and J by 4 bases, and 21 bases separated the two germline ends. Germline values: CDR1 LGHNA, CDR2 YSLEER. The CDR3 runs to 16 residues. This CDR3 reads CASGNRWDRGYNEQFF. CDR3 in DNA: TGCGCCAGCGGAAATCGGTGGGATAGAGGGTACAATGAGCAGTTCTTC.

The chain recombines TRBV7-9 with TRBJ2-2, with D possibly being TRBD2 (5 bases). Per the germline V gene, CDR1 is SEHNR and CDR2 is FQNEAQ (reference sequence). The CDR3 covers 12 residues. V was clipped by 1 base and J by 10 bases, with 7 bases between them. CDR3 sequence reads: CASSLGGLELFF. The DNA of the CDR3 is TGTGCCAGCAGCTTAGGAGGGCTGGAGCTGTTTTTT.

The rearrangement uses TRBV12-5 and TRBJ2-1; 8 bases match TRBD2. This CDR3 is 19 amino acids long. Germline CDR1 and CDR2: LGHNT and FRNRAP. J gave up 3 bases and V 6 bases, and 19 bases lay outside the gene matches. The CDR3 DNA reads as TGTGCTAGTGGCCCCGTCCCAGCGGGAGTGGTAAAAGGCTACAATGAGCAGTTCTTC. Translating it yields CASGPVPAGVVKGYNEQFF.

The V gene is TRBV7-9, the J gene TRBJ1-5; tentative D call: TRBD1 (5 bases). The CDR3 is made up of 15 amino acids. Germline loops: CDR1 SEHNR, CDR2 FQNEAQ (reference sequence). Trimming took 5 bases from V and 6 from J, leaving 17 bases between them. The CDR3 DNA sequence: TGTGCCAGCAGCCCCATCAAGGGGCCCAGTCAGCCCCAGCATTTT. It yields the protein CASSPIKGPSQPQHF.

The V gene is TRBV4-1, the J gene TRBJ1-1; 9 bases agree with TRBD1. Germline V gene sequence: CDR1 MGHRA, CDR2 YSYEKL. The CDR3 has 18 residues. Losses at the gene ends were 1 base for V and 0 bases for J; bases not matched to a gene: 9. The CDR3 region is CASSQGGDRADVNTEAFF. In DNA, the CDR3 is TGCGCCAGCAGCCAAGGCGGGGACAGGGCGGACGTGAACACTGAAGCTTTCTTT.

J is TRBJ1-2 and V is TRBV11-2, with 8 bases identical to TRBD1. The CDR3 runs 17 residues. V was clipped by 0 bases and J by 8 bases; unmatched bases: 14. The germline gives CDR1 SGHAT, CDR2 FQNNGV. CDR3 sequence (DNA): TGTGCCAGCAGCTTAGATCTTTATCGGCGACAGGGGTACGGCTACACCTTC. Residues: CASSLDLYRRQGYGYTF.

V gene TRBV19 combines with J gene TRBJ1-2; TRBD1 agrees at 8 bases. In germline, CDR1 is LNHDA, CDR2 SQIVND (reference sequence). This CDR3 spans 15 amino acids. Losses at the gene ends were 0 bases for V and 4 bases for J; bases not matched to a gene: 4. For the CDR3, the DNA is TGTGCCAGTAGTATAGATCAGGGGGCGAGCTATGGCTACACCTTC. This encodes CASSIDQGASYGYTF.

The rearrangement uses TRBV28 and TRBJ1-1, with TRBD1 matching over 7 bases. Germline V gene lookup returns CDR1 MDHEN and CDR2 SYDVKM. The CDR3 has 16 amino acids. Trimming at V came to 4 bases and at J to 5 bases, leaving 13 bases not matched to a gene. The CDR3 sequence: CASSSLNRGFSTEAFF. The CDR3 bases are TGTGCCAGCAGTTCTCTAAACAGGGGATTTTCTACTGAAGCTTTCTTT.

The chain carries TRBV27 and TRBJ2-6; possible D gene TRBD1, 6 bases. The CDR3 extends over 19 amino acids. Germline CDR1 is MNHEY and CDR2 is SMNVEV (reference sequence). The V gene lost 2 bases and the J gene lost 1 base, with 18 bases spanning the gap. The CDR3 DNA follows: TGTGCCAGCAGTTTAAGGGGGATACAGCTCGCTTCTGGGGCCAACGTCCTGACTTTC. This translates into CASSLRGIQLASGANVLTF.

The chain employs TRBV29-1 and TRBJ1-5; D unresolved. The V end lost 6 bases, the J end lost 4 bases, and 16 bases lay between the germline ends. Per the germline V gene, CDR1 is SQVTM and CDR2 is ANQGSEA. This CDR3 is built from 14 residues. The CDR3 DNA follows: TGCAGCGTCTCCGGTCACGGAGAAAATCAGCCCCAGCATTTT. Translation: CSVSGHGENQPQHF.

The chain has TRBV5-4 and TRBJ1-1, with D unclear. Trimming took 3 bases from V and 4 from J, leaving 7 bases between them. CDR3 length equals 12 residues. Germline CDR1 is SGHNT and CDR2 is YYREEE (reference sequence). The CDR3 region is CASSSWATEAFF. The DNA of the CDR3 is TGTGCCAGCAGCTCCTGGGCCACTGAAGCTTTCTTT.

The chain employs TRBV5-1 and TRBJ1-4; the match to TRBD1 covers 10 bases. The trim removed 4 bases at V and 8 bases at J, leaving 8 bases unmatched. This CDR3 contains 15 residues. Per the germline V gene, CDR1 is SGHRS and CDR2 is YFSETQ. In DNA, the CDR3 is TGCGCCAGCAGCAAGGGGGGGACAGGGGTCGAAAAACTGTTTTTT. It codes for CASSKGGTGVEKLFF.

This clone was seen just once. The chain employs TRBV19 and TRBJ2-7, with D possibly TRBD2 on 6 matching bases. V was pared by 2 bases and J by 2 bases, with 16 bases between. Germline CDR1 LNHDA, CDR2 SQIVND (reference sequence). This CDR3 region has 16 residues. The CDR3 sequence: CASSIRSGVFTYEQYF. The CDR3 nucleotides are TGTGCCAGTAGTATAAGGTCGGGAGTTTTTACCTACGAGCAGTACTTC.

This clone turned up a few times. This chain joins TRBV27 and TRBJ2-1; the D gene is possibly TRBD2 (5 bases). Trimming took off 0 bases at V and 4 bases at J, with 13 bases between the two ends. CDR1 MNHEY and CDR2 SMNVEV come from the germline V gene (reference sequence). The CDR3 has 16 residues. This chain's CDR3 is CASSLSGIGLYNEQFF. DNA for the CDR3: TGTGCCAGCAGTTTATCCGGGATCGGATTATACAATGAGCAGTTCTTC.